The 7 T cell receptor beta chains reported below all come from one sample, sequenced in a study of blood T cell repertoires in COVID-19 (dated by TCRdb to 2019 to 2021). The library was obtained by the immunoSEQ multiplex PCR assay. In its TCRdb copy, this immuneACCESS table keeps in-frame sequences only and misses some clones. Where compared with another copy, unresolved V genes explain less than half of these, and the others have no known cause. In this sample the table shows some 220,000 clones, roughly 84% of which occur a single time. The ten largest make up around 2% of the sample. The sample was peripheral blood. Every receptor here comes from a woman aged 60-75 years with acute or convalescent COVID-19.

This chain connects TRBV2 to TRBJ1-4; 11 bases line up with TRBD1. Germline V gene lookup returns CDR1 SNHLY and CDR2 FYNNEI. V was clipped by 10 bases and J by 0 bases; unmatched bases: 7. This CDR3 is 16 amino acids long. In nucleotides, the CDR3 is TGTGCCACGTCACGGGACAGGGGGTCAACTAATGAAAAACTGTTTTTT. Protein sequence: CATSRDRGSTNEKLFF. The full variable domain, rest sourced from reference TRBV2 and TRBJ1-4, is EPEVTQTPSHQVTQMGQEVILRCVPISNHLYFYWYRQILGQKVEFLVSFYNNEISEKSEIFDDQFSVERPDGSNFTLKIRSTKLEDSAMYFCATSRDRGSTNEKLFFGSGTQLSVL.

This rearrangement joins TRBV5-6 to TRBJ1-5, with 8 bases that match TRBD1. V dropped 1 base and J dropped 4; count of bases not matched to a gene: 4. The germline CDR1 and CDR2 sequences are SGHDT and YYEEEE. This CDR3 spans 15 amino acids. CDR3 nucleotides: TGTGCCAGCAGCTTGCGACAGGGGTGGAATCAGCCCCAGCATTTT. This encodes CASSLRQGWNQPQHF.

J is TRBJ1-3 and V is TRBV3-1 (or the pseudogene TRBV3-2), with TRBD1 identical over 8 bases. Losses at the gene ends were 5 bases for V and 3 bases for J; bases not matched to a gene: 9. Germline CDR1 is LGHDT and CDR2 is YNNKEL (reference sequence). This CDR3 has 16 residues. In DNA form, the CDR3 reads TGTGCCAGCAGCGAAACCCAGGGGGCGAGTGGAAACACCATATATTTT. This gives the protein CASSETQGASGNTIYF.

CDR3 residues: CASSLRSGGYTEAFF. The CDR3 region has the DNA TGTGCCAGCAGCTTGAGGTCGGGTGGATACACTGAAGCTTTCTTT. The chain combines TRBV5-4 with TRBJ1-1; no firm D call. The CDR3 spans 15 residues. Trimming pared 1 base from V and 3 bases from J, leaving 13 bases between. Germline CDR1 is SGHNT and CDR2 is YYREEE (reference sequence).

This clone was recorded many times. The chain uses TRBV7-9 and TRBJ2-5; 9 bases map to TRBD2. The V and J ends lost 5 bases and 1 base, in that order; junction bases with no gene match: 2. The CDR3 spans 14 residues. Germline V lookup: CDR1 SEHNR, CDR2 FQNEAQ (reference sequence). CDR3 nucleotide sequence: TGTGCCAGCAGCATTAGCGGGGGCCAAGAGACCCAGTACTTC. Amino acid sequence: CASSISGGQETQYF.

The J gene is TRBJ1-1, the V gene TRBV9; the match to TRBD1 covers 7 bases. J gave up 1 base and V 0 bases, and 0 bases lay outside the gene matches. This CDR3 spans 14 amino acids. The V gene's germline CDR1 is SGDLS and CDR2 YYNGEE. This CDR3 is CASSVGDRNTEAFF. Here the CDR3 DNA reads TGTGCCAGCAGCGTAGGGGACAGGAACACTGAAGCTTTCTTT.

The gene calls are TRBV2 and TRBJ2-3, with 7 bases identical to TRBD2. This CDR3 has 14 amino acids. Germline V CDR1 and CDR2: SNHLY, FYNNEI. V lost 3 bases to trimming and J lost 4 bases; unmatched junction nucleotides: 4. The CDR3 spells CASSEVRGADTQYF. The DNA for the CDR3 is TGTGCCAGCAGTGAGGTCCGGGGGGCAGATACGCAGTATTTT.